A selection of T cell receptor beta chains follows, all from one sample in a study of brain T cells in children with intractable seizures. Clones were sequenced by immunoSEQ multiplex PCR, and TCRdb holds only the in-frame ones, with some missing. The table shows around 44,000 clones, with 90% occurring only once. The sequencing here drew on peripheral blood, taken at surgery. These receptors all stem from a girl aged 2 to 10 with tuberous sclerosis and intractable seizures. The CDR3 runs from the conserved cysteine through the conserved F or W. A D gene is named only where the DNA matches it firmly. Clone size appears in some rows only: once, few, many, or a class for an expanded clone.

V gene	clone size	D gene	J gene	CDR3 length	CDR3 protein	CDR3 DNA
TRBV7-9	NA	TRBD1	TRBJ1-5	16	CASSLWDREGNQPQHF	TGTGCCAGCAGCCTGTGGGACAGGGAGGGCAATCAGCCCCAGCATTTT
TRBV6-2/TRBV6-3	NA	TRBD1	TRBJ2-7	16	CASSYDRDLLGGEQYF	TGTGCCAGCAGTTACGACAGGGATCTCCTCGGCGGCGAGCAGTACTTC
TRBV29-1	NA	NA	TRBJ1-5	14	CSVGAGAKDQPQHF	TGCAGCGTTGGGGCAGGGGCGAAAGATCAGCCCCAGCATTTT
TRBV19	NA	TRBD1	TRBJ2-2	14	CASSESGGTGELFF	TGTGCCAGTAGTGAATCAGGGGGCACCGGGGAGCTGTTTTTT
TRBV6-5	few	NA	TRBJ1-5	14	CAISDRGAGQPQHF	TGTGCCATCAGCGATAGGGGCGCGGGACAGCCCCAGCATTTT
TRBV19	NA	NA	TRBJ2-7	13	CASSMKRGLEQYF	TGTGCCAGTAGTATGAAAAGGGGCCTCGAGCAGTACTTC
TRBV5-1	NA	TRBD1	TRBJ2-5	15	CASSYTGTAQETQYF	TGCGCCAGCAGTTATACCGGGACAGCGCAAGAGACCCAGTACTTC
TRBV24-1	NA	TRBD2	TRBJ2-2	18	CATSDLAGGPLNTGELFF	TGTGCCACCAGTGATTTAGCGGGGGGGCCTTTGAACACCGGGGAGCTGTTTTTT
TRBV6-1	NA	NA	TRBJ2-5	14	CASSEGGSKETQYF	TGTGCCAGCAGTGAGGGGGGCAGCAAAGAGACCCAGTACTTC
TRBV6-1	few	TRBD1	TRBJ1-2	17	CASSELADRAANYGYTF	TGTGCCAGCAGTGAATTGGCGGACAGGGCCGCTAACTATGGCTACACCTTC
TRBV7-3	NA	NA	TRBJ2-3	15	CASSLDSGGTDTQYF	TGTGCCAGCAGCTTAGATTCGGGGGGCACAGATACGCAGTATTTT
TRBV7-2	NA	TRBD1	TRBJ2-7	14	CASSTTGQGYEQYF	TGTGCCAGCAGCACCACGGGACAGGGCTACGAGCAGTACTTC
TRBV11-1	NA	TRBD1	TRBJ2-2	16	CASSPDRGGSTGELFF	TGTGCCAGCAGCCCAGACAGGGGGGGATCCACCGGGGAGCTGTTTTTT
TRBV5-1	NA	NA	TRBJ2-3	14	CASSSRGDTDTQYF	TGCGCCAGCAGCTCTCGGGGAGACACAGATACGCAGTATTTT
TRBV19	NA	TRBD1	TRBJ1-2	14	CASTRDRAVGGYTF	TGTGCCAGTACTCGGGACAGGGCTGTCGGTGGCTACACCTTC
TRBV30	NA	NA	TRBJ2-7	11	CAWSTVSEQYF	TGTGCCTGGAGTACGGTATCGGAACAGTACTTC
TRBV11-3	NA	TRBD2	TRBJ2-2	15	CASSPSGGSTGELFF	TGTGCCAGCAGCCCTAGCGGGGGGAGCACCGGGGAGCTGTTTTTT
TRBV6-5	NA	TRBD2	TRBJ2-5	15	CASSTSLTSGKTQYF	TGTGCCAGCAGCACCAGCTTGACTAGCGGGAAGACCCAGTACTTC
TRBV5-6	once	TRBD2	TRBJ2-3	19	CASSLGSGLAGYSTDTQYF	TGTGCCAGCAGCTTGGGATCGGGACTAGCGGGGTATAGCACAGATACGCAGTATTTT
TRBV4-1	NA	TRBD1	TRBJ2-2	16	CASSLGQGQNTGELFF	TGCGCCAGCAGCCTCGGACAGGGCCAGAACACCGGGGAGCTGTTTTTT
TRBV5-4	NA	NA	TRBJ2-7	14	CASSLDLRDDEQYF	TGTGCCAGCAGCTTGGATCTTAGGGATGACGAGCAGTACTTC
TRBV2	few	NA	TRBJ1-1	15	CASRDFFVENTEAFF	TGTGCCAGCAGGGACTTTTTTGTTGAGAACACTGAAGCTTTCTTT
TRBV2	NA	TRBD1	TRBJ1-4	15	CASSVTGTGGEKLFF	TGTGCCAGCAGTGTTACCGGGACAGGGGGTGAAAAACTGTTTTTT
TRBV7-6	NA	NA	TRBJ2-2	16	CASSPLTVWGSGELFF	TGTGCCAGCAGCCCCCTGACGGTCTGGGGGTCCGGGGAGCTGTTTTTT
TRBV5-6	NA	TRBD2	TRBJ2-3	16	CASSLLAGVSTDTQYF	TGTGCCAGCAGCTTATTAGCGGGGGTCAGCACAGATACGCAGTATTTT
TRBV27	NA	TRBD2	TRBJ2-3	17	CASSLYSGGTVWNTQYF	TGTGCCAGCAGTTTATATAGCGGGGGTACCGTTTGGAATACGCAGTATTTT
TRBV6-4	NA	NA	TRBJ2-2	14	CASSARLSTGELFF	TGTGCCAGCAGCGCCAGATTAAGCACCGGGGAGCTGTTTTTT
TRBV4-1	NA	TRBD1	TRBJ1-3	18	CASSQGRTGQFSGNTIYF	TGCGCCAGCAGCCAAGGGAGAACGGGACAGTTCTCTGGAAACACCATATATTTT
TRBV19	NA	NA	TRBJ2-2	14	CASSGVSRAGELFF	TGTGCCAGTAGTGGGGTCTCAAGGGCCGGGGAGCTGTTTTTT
TRBV5-6	once	NA	TRBJ1-5	15	CASSLSGFSNQPQHF	TGTGCCAGCAGCTTGTCGGGGTTTAGCAATCAGCCCCAGCATTTT
TRBV2	NA	NA	TRBJ1-5	12	CASRDLNQPQHF	TGTGCCAGCAGGGACCTCAATCAGCCCCAGCATTTT
TRBV27	NA	NA	TRBJ2-2	15	CASSLSGSYTGELFF	TGTGCCAGCAGTTTATCGGGGTCCTACACCGGGGAGCTGTTTTTT